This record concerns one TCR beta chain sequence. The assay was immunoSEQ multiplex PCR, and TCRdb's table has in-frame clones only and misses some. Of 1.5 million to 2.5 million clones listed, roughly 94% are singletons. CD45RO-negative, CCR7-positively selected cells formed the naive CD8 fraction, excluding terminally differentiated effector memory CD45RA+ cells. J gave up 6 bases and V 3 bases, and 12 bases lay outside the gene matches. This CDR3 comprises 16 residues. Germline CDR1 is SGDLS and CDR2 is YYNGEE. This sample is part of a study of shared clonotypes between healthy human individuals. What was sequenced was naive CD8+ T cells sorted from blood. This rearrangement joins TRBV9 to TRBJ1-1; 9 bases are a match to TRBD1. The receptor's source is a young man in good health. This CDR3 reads CASSAPSGQGFPEAFF. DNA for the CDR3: TGTGCCAGCAGCGCCCCCTCGGGACAGGGTTTTCCTGAAGCTTTCTTT.